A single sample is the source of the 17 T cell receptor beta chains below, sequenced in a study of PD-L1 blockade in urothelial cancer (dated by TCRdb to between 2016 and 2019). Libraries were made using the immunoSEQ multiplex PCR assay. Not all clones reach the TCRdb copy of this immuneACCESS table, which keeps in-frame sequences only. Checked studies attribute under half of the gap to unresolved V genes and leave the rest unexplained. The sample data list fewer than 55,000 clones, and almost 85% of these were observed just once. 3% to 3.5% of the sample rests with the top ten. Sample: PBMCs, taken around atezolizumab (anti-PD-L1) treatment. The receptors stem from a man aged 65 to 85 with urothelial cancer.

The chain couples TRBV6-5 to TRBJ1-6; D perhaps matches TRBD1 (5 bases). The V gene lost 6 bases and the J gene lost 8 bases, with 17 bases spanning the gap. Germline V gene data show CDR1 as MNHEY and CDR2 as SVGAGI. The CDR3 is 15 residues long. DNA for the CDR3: TGTGCCAGCAGGGGGTGGCAAAGCAGGGATTCACCCCTCCACTTT. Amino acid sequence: CASRGWQSRDSPLHF.

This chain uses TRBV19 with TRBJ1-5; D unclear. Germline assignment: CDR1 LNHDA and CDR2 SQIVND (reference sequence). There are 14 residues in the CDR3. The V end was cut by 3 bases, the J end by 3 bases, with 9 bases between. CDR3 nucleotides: TGTGCCAGTAGTATTGGGCACACCAATCAGCCCCAGCATTTT. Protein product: CASSIGHTNQPQHF.

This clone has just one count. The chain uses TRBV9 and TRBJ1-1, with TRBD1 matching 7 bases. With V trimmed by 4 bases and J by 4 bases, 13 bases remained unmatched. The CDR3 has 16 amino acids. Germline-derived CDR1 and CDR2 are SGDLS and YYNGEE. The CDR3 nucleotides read TGTGCCAGCAGCACAACGACAGGGATGGGAAGCACTGAAGCTTTCTTT. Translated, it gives CASSTTTGMGSTEAFF.

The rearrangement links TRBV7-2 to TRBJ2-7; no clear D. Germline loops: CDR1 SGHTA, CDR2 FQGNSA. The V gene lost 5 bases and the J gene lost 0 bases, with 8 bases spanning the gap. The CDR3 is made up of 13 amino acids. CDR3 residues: CASSRLSSYEQYF. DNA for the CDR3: TGTGCCAGCAGCCGCCTAAGCTCCTACGAGCAGTACTTC.

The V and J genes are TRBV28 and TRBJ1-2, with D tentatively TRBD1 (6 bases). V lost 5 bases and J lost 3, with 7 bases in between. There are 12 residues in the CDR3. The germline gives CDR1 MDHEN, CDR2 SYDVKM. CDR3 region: CASSPGDYGYTF. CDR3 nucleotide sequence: TGTGCCAGCAGTCCAGGGGACTATGGCTACACCTTC.

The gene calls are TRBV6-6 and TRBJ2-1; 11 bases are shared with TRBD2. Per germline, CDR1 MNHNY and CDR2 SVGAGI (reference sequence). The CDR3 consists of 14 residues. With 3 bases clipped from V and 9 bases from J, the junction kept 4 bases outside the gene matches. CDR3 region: CASSYSGGASEQFF. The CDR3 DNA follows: TGTGCCAGCAGTTATAGCGGGGGGGCGAGTGAGCAGTTCTTC.

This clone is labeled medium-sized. The CDR3 DNA follows: TGTGCCAGCAGTTCTTTCCGGGCTAGCGGGAGTTCGTACAATGAGCAGTTCTTC. Translation: CASSSFRASGSSYNEQFF. The genes are TRBV28 and TRBJ2-1; 10 bases map to TRBD2. The CDR3 extends over 18 amino acids. Germline CDR1 MDHEN, CDR2 SYDVKM. Unmatched junction bases numbered 13, after V lost 4 bases and J lost 4 bases.

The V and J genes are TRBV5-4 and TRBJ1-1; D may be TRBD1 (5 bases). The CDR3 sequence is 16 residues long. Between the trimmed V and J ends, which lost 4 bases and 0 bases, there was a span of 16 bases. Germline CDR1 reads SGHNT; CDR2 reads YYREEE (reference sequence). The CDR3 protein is CASSEDGTLMNTEAFF. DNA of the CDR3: TGTGCCAGCAGCGAAGATGGGACTTTGATGAACACTGAAGCTTTCTTT.

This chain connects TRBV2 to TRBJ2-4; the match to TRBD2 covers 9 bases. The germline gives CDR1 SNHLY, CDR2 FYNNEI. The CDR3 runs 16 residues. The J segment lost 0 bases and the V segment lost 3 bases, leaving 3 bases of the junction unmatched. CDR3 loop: CASSDSGGLAKNIQYF. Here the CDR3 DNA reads TGTGCCAGCAGTGACAGCGGGGGGTTAGCCAAAAACATTCAGTACTTC. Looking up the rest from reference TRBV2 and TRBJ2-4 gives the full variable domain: EPEVTQTPSHQVTQMGQEVILRCVPISNHLYFYWYRQILGQKVEFLVSFYNNEISEKSEIFDDQFSVERPDGSNFTLKIRSTKLEDSAMYFCASSDSGGLAKNIQYFGAGTRLSVL.

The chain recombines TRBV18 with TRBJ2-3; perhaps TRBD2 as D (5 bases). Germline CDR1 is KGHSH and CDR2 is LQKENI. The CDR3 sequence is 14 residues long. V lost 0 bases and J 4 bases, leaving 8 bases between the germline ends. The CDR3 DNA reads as TGTGCCAGCTCACCACCAGCGGACCCAGATACGCAGTATTTT. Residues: CASSPPADPDTQYF.

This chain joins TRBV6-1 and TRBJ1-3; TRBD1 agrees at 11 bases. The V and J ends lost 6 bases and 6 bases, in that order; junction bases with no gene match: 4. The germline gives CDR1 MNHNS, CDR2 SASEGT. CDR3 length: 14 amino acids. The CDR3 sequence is CASRRDRGENTIYF. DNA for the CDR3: TGTGCCAGCAGGAGGGACAGGGGGGAAAACACCATATATTTT.

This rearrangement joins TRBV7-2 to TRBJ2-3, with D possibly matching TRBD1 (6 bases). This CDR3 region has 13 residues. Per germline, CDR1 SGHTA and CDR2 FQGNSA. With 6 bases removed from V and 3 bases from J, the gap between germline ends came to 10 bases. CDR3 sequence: CASSDRPTDTQYF. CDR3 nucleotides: TGTGCCAGCAGTGACAGGCCTACAGATACGCAGTATTTT.

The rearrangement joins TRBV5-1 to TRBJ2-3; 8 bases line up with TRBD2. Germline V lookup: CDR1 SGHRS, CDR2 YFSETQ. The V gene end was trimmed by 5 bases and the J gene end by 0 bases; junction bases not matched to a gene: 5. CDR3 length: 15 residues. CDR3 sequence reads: CASRDSGASTDTQYF. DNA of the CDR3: TGCGCCAGCAGAGATAGCGGGGCTAGCACAGATACGCAGTATTTT.

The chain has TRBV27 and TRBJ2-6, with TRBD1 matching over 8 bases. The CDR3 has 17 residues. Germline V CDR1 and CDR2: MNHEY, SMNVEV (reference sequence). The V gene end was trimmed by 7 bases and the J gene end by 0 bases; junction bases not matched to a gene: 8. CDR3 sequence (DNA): TGTGCCAGCACCCAGGACAGGGCCCCCTCTGGGGCCAACGTCCTGACTTTC. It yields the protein CASTQDRAPSGANVLTF.

CDR3 coding DNA: TGTGCCAGCAGCCGCTCACTCGGGGGGGCGGAGTATAATGAAAAACTGTTTTTT. It is translated as CASSRSLGGAEYNEKLFF. J is TRBJ1-4 and V is TRBV25-1, with D tentatively TRBD1 (6 bases). Between the trimmed V and J ends, which lost 6 bases and 4 bases, there was a span of 24 bases. This CDR3 contains 18 residues. CDR1 and CDR2 from the germline V gene are MGHDK and SYGVNS.

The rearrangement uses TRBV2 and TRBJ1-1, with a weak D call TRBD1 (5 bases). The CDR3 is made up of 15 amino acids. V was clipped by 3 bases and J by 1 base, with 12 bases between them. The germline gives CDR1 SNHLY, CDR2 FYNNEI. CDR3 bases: TGTGCCAGCAGTGACGAACAGGTGACGAACACTGAAGCTTTCTTT. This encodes CASSDEQVTNTEAFF.

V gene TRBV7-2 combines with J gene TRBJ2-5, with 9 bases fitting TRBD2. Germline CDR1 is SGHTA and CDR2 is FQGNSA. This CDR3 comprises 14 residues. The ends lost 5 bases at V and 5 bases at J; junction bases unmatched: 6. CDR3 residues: CASSAAGGPETQYF. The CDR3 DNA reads TGTGCCAGCAGCGCGGCGGGGGGGCCTGAGACCCAGTACTTC.